This entry describes one TCR beta chain. These data originate in a study of shared T cell receptors in the human thymus. Measured with immunoSEQ multiplex PCR; TCRdb has only the in-frame clones, and not every one. This table has 500,000 to 750,000 clones, approximately 87% appearing once. The same data also contributed to another study, on human thymus T cells. From that paper: Corrective surgery for congenital heart defects was being performed on the healthy Finnish infants who were the donors. The thymus was resected at corrective cardiac surgery. Repertoires sampled from thymus and blood appeared biased in V and J gene usage.

Sequenced material: thymocytes. This receptor was identified in a boy under two years old with a congenital heart defect.

CDR3 amino acids: CASSTVLAGQGTDTQYF. CDR3 DNA: TGTGCCAGCAGCACCGTTCTAGCGGGACAAGGCACAGATACGCAGTATTTT. The chain is built from TRBV5-6 and TRBJ2-3; TRBD2 matches 9 bases. The junction had 10 bases not matched to a gene; V was cut back by 4 bases and J by 1 base. The germline V gene encodes CDR1 SGHDT and CDR2 YYEEEE. The CDR3 has 17 amino acids.